This T cell receptor (beta chain) was recovered during a study of blood T cell repertoires in COVID-19. Clones were sequenced by immunoSEQ multiplex PCR, and TCRdb holds only the in-frame ones, with some missing. The sample includes about 250,000 clones, 85% to 90% of them seen just once. Trimming took 5 bases from V and 0 from J, leaving 17 bases between them. Per germline, CDR1 MNHEY and CDR2 SMNVEV (reference sequence). This CDR3 has 18 residues. This TCR derives from a woman aged 40 to 50 who had recovered from COVID-19. The sequenced sample was peripheral blood. V is TRBV27 and J is TRBJ2-6, with D perhaps matching TRBD1 (6 bases). The CDR3 DNA reads TGTGCCAGCAGTCCCAGCCGGGACACCGTCTCTGGGGCCAACGTCCTGACTTTC. Amino acids: CASSPSRDTVSGANVLTF.